This T cell receptor beta chain was profiled in a study of T cell changes during pregnancy in multiple sclerosis. This CDR3 has 13 residues. Germline CDR1 SGHRS, CDR2 YFSETQ. V lost 4 bases and J lost 7, with 12 bases in between. Produced via immunoSEQ multiplex PCR; TCRdb's table is partial and in-frame only. The data show roughly 69,000 clones, more than 85% seen once. The material sequenced was CD4+ T cells from peripheral blood mononuclear cells, taken in the third trimester of pregnancy. The chain carries TRBV5-1 and TRBJ2-1, with TRBD2 as a possible D gene (6 bases). This TCR was recovered from a female donor in good health, enrolled as a control in a pregnancy study. The CDR3 bases are TGCGCCAGCAGCGCCGGGACTGCGAATGAGCAGTTCTTC. Translated: CASSAGTANEQFF. The variable domain in full, with the rest retrieved from reference TRBV5-1 and TRBJ2-1, is KAGVTQTPRYLIKTRGQQVTLSCSPISGHRSVSWYQQTPGQGLQFLFEYFSETQRNKGNFPGRFSGRQFSNSRSEMNVSTLELGDSALYLCASSAGTANEQFFGPGTRLTVL.